The 23 T cell receptor beta chains listed next were all sequenced from one sample in a study of T cell repertoires in cytomegalovirus infection. These receptors have no identified antigens. Each CDR3 protein gets one entry after TCRdb re-called the reads with MiXCR. The sample comprises roughly 120,000 distinct CDR3 sequences, 9.5% to 13% of which are singletons, and around a third rests with the top ten. Sequencing was carried out using PBMCs, sequenced either directly or after in vitro stimulation (not recorded which). These receptors all come from a human donor in good health (CMV status not recorded). Some clones in this sample may be carry-over from other donors' samples.

This clonotype has just a few counts. V usage is TRBV6-2 or TRBV6-3 and J usage is TRBJ1-1; D is undetermined. Deletions cut 1 base from V and 7 bases from J, with 10 bases between. Germline values: CDR1 MNHEY, CDR2 SVGEGT. This CDR3 region has 13 residues. The DNA for the CDR3 is TGTGCCAGCAGTTACTTCACACGCAATGAAGCTTTCTTT. Translated, it gives CASSYFTRNEAFF.

This clonotype was detected only a few times. The chain joins TRBV5-1 to TRBJ1-1, with 7 bases lining up with TRBD1. From germline, CDR1 is SGHRS and CDR2 YFSETQ. The CDR3 has 15 residues. V trimming: 3 bases; J trimming: 5 bases; junction bases outside the gene matches: 10. This chain's CDR3 is CASSSATGLGTEAFF. As DNA, the CDR3 is TGCGCCAGCAGCTCCGCGACAGGGTTGGGGACTGAAGCTTTCTTT.

This clonotype has a count of ten or more. The CDR3 nucleotides read TGTGCCAGCAGCAGGGGGGGGCAATATGGCTACACCTTC. Amino acids: CASSRGGQYGYTF. The chain couples TRBV7-2 to TRBJ1-2, with TRBD1 as a possible D gene (6 bases). This CDR3 is 13 amino acids long. Germline CDR1 SGHTA, CDR2 FQGNSA. The V end was cut by 5 bases, the J end by 5 bases, with 12 bases between. Combining the CDR3 with reference TRBV7-2 and TRBJ1-2 gives the whole variable domain GAGVSQSPSNKVTEKGKDVELRCDPISGHTALYWYRQSLGQGLEFLIYFQGNSAPDKSGLPSDRFSAERTGGSVSTLTIQRTQQEDSAVYLCASSRGGQYGYTFGSGTRLTVV.

Many counts were recorded for this clonotype. The chain uses TRBV28 and TRBJ1-2; no firm D call. CDR1 is MDHEN and CDR2 is SYDVKM in the germline V gene. The CDR3 runs to 16 residues. Trimming shortened V by 5 bases and J by 6 bases, and 22 bases separated the two germline ends. The CDR3 region has the DNA TGTGCCAGCAGTCCCTCCAGGCGGGCACTAAGACATGGCTACACCTTC. It specifies CASSPSRRALRHGYTF.

This clonotype was seen a handful of times. At one boundary the junction diverges from the germline segment, which might be a read error. The chain carries TRBV7-8 and TRBJ1-1, with D unresolved. CDR1 and CDR2 (germline): SGHVS, FQNEAQ. This CDR3 comprises 14 residues. The CDR3 protein is CASSLGHSNSEAFF. CDR3 DNA: TGTGCCAGCAGCTTAGGACATTCGAACAGTGAAGCTTTCTTT.

There are many counts of this clonotype. The rearrangement links TRBV7-2 to TRBJ1-6; D call uncertain. The V end lost 0 bases, the J end lost 8 bases, and 14 bases lay between the germline ends. The CDR3 has 16 residues. From germline, CDR1 is SGHTA and CDR2 FQGNSA. The CDR3 here is CASSLALGLTDSPLHF. CDR3 bases: TGTGCCAGCAGCTTAGCCCTTGGCCTAACGGATTCACCCCTCCACTTT.

This clonotype was seen many times. The chain is built from TRBV7-9 and TRBJ2-7, with 7 bases identical to TRBD2. The CDR3 has 16 residues. J was trimmed by 4 bases and V by 0 bases; bases with no gene match: 9. Germline-derived CDR1 and CDR2 are SEHNR and FQNEAQ (reference sequence). The CDR3: CASSLASGTTKYEQYF. The DNA of the CDR3 is TGTGCCAGCAGCTTAGCTTCCGGGACTACCAAATACGAGCAGTACTTC.

This clonotype was counted many times. V usage is TRBV7-2 and J usage is TRBJ1-1; no firm D call. The V gene lost 5 bases and the J gene lost 8 bases, with 12 bases spanning the gap. The CDR3 totals 12 residues. The germline V gene has CDR1 SGHTA and CDR2 FQGNSA. The CDR3 sequence is CASSLGMREAFF. CDR3 bases: TGTGCCAGCAGCCTCGGGATGAGAGAAGCTTTCTTT.

This clonotype was seen repeatedly, ten times or more. The chain employs TRBV2 and TRBJ1-3; D remains ambiguous. V dropped 4 bases and J dropped 0 bases, with 13 bases sitting between them. The CDR3 is made up of 16 amino acids. The germline gives CDR1 SNHLY, CDR2 FYNNEI. DNA for the CDR3: TGTGCCAGCAGTGTCGGACGGCGAAGCTCTGGAAACACCATATATTTT. It yields the protein CASSVGRRSSGNTIYF.

This clonotype was picked up many times. CDR3 residues: CASSLRGVRGEKLFF. The CDR3 region has the DNA TGTGCCAGCAGCTTAAGAGGGGTTCGAGGAGAAAAACTGTTTTTT. The chain is built from TRBV7-2 and TRBJ1-4, with D possibly being TRBD1 (5 bases). V was clipped by 2 bases and J by 8 bases, with 15 bases between them. This CDR3 has 15 amino acids. In germline, CDR1 is SGHTA, CDR2 FQGNSA.

The gene calls are TRBV20-1 and TRBJ2-1; possibly TRBD2 for D (6 bases). The CDR3 length is 13 residues. Germline V CDR1 and CDR2: DFQATT, SNEGSKA (reference sequence). Here the CDR3 DNA reads TGCAGCGCCTTAGCGGACAACTCCATTGAGCAGTTCTTC. Amino acid sequence: CSALADNSIEQFF.

The genes are TRBV7-2 and TRBJ2-7; 7 bases map to TRBD1. The J segment lost 3 bases and the V segment lost 10 bases, leaving 9 bases of the junction unmatched. Per germline, CDR1 SGHTA and CDR2 FQGNSA. CDR3 size: 13 residues. The CDR3 reads CATQGDGHYEQYF. The CDR3, as DNA: TGTGCCACCCAGGGGGATGGCCACTACGAGCAGTACTTC.

The chain links TRBV7-2 to TRBJ2-5; no clear D. The length of the CDR3 is 15 residues. The germline CDR1 and CDR2 sequences are SGHTA and FQGNSA. With 1 base removed from V and 5 bases from J, the gap between germline ends came to 14 bases. The CDR3 DNA follows: TGTGCCAGCAGCTTAGTTCCCGGTGGGGTGGAGACCCAGTACTTC. It translates to CASSLVPGGVETQYF.

This clonotype was counted at least ten times. V and J are TRBV15 and TRBJ2-3; tentative D call: TRBD1 (6 bases). The V end lost 0 bases, the J end lost 2 bases, and 9 bases lay between the germline ends. The CDR3 sequence is 15 residues long. Germline assignment: CDR1 LNHNV and CDR2 YYDKDF (reference sequence). The CDR3 loop reads CATSRDRGYTDTQYF. CDR3 nucleotides: TGTGCCACCAGCAGAGACAGGGGTTACACAGATACGCAGTATTTT.

This clonotype turned up a few times. The chain is built from TRBV3-1 and TRBJ2-7; no clear D gene. The CDR3 loop spans 13 amino acids. CDR1 and CDR2 (germline): LGHDT, YNNKEL (reference sequence). V dropped 2 bases and J dropped 2 bases, with 7 bases sitting between them. The chain's CDR3 is CASSQLVTYEQYF. The CDR3 region has the DNA TGTGCCAGCAGCCAACTAGTCACCTACGAGCAGTACTTC.

The V and J genes are TRBV19 and TRBJ1-1; D is undetermined. The CDR3 is 13 residues long. Germline CDR1 is LNHDA and CDR2 is SQIVND (reference sequence). V lost 5 bases, J lost 5 bases, and 12 bases lay in between. The CDR3 DNA is TGTGCCAGTAGTCTCCAGAGCCTTACTGAAGCTTTCTTT. This encodes CASSLQSLTEAFF.

This clonotype was recorded many times. This sequence joins TRBV20-1 and TRBJ2-5; 10 nucleotides match TRBD1. CDR1 DFQATT and CDR2 SNEGSKA come from the germline V gene (reference sequence). This CDR3 spans 14 amino acids. V gave up 2 bases and J gave up 2 bases; unmatched junction bases: 2. The CDR3 DNA reads TGCAGTGCTAGACCGGGACAGGGGCAAGAGACCCAGTACTTC. Protein product: CSARPGQGQETQYF.

There are a few counts of this clonotype. The chain employs TRBV29-1 and TRBJ1-1; D is unclear. This CDR3 is built from 13 residues. Germline CDR1 reads SQVTM; CDR2 reads ANQGSEA. V was shortened by 5 bases and J by 0 bases, with 10 bases between the two germline ends. The chain's CDR3 is CSVSGRMNTEAFF. The DNA for the CDR3 is TGCAGCGTTTCTGGGAGAATGAACACTGAAGCTTTCTTT.

The genes are TRBV12-3 or TRBV12-4 and TRBJ1-3; 7 nucleotides line up with TRBD1. V dropped 5 bases and J dropped 8; count of bases not matched to a gene: 3. This CDR3 has 12 residues. The CDR3: CASSTGADTIYF. The CDR3 DNA sequence: TGTGCCAGCAGTACAGGGGCCGACACCATATATTTT.

CDR3 sequence (DNA): TGTGCCAGCAGCGCCGGCGTAACAGATACGCAGTATTTT. This translates into CASSAGVTDTQYF. V and J are TRBV7-9 and TRBJ2-3; D is unresolved. The CDR3 extends over 13 amino acids. Trimming took 5 bases from V and 3 from J, leaving 9 bases between them. Per germline, CDR1 SEHNR and CDR2 FQNEAQ (reference sequence).

This sequence joins TRBV19 and TRBJ2-5; D is ambiguous. The CDR3 is 11 residues long. Trimming shortened V by 3 bases and J by 11 bases, and 10 bases separated the two germline ends. Germline loops: CDR1 LNHDA, CDR2 SQIVND (reference sequence). The DNA of the CDR3 is TGTGCCAGTAGTATTAGAAATGAGCAGTACTTC. Protein product: CASSIRNEQYF.

In its sample, this clonotype was seen a few times. J is TRBJ2-5 and V is TRBV7-6; 8 bases agree with TRBD1. Per the germline V gene, CDR1 is SGHVS and CDR2 is FNYEAQ. There are 15 residues in the CDR3. V lost 3 bases and J lost 5; bases outside the gene matches: 8. The CDR3 protein is CASSFRTGQRETQYF. The CDR3, as DNA: TGTGCCAGCAGCTTCCGGACAGGGCAAAGGGAGACCCAGTACTTC.

There are a few counts of this clonotype. The chain is built from TRBV2 and TRBJ2-1, with 12 bases fitting TRBD2. The J segment lost 8 bases and the V segment lost 7 bases, leaving 9 bases of the junction unmatched. Germline V gene sequence: CDR1 SNHLY, CDR2 FYNNEI. The CDR3 consists of 15 residues. Written as DNA, the CDR3 is TGTGCCAGCATTAGACTAGCGGGAGAAGTTGATGAGCAGTTCTTC. Protein: CASIRLAGEVDEQFF.